The entry that follows covers one TCR beta chain sequence. This sample stems from a study of T cell repertoires and HLA-DP antigens. CDR1 is MDHEN and CDR2 is SYDVKM in the germline V gene. The V end was cut by 6 bases, the J end by 7 bases, with 13 bases between. The length of the CDR3 is 13 residues. Method: immunoSEQ multiplex PCR; TCRdb's copy keeps in-frame clones and lacks some. The sample consists of nearly 2,500 clones, 70% to 75% of them appearing once. After roughly 15 days, CD4+ cells were restimulated roughly 24 h with the same allogeneic DPB1. Stimulation used HeLa cells expressing transduced HLA-DPA1/DPB1, HLA-DM, invariant chain and CD80. Cocultures used a 3:1 ratio of CD4+ cells to 100 Gy-irradiated HeLa, with 50 to 55 U/mL IL-2. CD4+ T cells were isolated untouched, 95% to 98% pure. Study results and limitations: Average cumulative frequency of previously undetected clones was over 30% against one allele and around 48% against the other.

The chain joins TRBV28 to TRBJ2-4, with TRBD2 as a possible D gene (5 bases). The material sequenced was CD137- CD4+ T cells from cultured PBMCs. This sequence was found in a man aged 55 to 70 in good health and CMV-seronegative. In DNA form, the CDR3 reads TGTGCCAGCAGCCCCGCCCGGGGTAACATTCAGTACTTC. It codes for CASSPARGNIQYF. Full variable domain (remainder filled in from reference TRBV28 and TRBJ2-4): DVKVTQSSRYLVKRTGEKVFLECVQDMDHENMFWYRQDPGLGLRLIYFSYDVKMKEKGDIPEGYSVSREKKERFSLILESASTNQTSMYLCASSPARGNIQYFGAGTRLSVL.